The source of this T cell receptor beta chain is a study of T cells in Graves' hyperthyroidism and ophthalmopathy. It was RNA transcripts that yielded the amplified TCR beta CDR3 regions. First-round RT-PCR targeting the TCR CDR3 was performed with the HTBI primer set. In TCRdb, the multiplex PCR reads were re-called with MiXCR into one record per CDR3 protein. This sample has under 300,000 distinct CDR3 sequences, with about an eighth found just once. V lost 4 bases, J lost 10 bases, and 10 bases lay in between. The germline V gene has CDR1 KGHDR and CDR2 SFDVKD. There are 12 residues in the CDR3. The chain links TRBV24-1 to TRBJ2-1; the D is unclear. This receptor was identified in a woman aged 25 to 39 with Graves' hyperthyroidism that later progressed to Graves' ophthalmopathy. Sequencing used blood. CDR3 in DNA: TGTGCCACCAGTGACACGGGTAAGGAGCAGTTCTTC. Amino acid sequence: CATSDTGKEQFF.